The table lists the clone carrying this T cell receptor beta chain with a count of one. Serum thyroxine and TRAb, along with clinical symptoms, thyroid ultrasound and orbital computed tomography, were what diagnosis relied on. The data originate from a study of Graves' ophthalmopathy and Graves' hyperthyroidism. Study-level background: Peripheral blood was collected at initial diagnosis, before any treatment.

As the template, RNA transcripts were used to amplify TCR beta CDR3 regions. An opening RT-PCR round employed HTBI primers and preceded a second-round multiplex PCR. TCRdb recomputed calls from the multiplex PCR reads with MiXCR, one row per CDR3 protein. This sample carries over 150,000 distinct CDR3 sequences, less than 45% of them seen once, and the ten largest clones take 4.5% to 6%. The sample consisted of peripheral blood. The sequence came from a woman between 40 and 55 years old with Graves' ophthalmopathy.

The CDR3 region is CASSFPPAEIAKNIQYF. The CDR3 coding sequence is TGTGCCAGCAGCTTCCCCCCCGCGGAGATAGCCAAAAACATTCAGTACTTC. The chain joins TRBV7-8 to TRBJ2-4, with D hard to call. Germline CDR1 SGHVS, CDR2 FQNEAQ. V shed 3 bases and J shed 0 bases, with 15 bases lying between them. CDR3 length: 17 residues.